Presented here are 21 T cell receptor beta chains from one specimen sequenced in a study of blood T cell repertoires in COVID-19. Clones were sequenced by immunoSEQ multiplex PCR, and TCRdb holds only the in-frame ones, with some missing. The sample carries about 200,000 clones, roughly four fifths recorded once. The sequencing sample was made of peripheral blood. The receptors were gathered from a woman older than 75 with COVID-19, enrolled during active disease.

V and J are TRBV9 and TRBJ2-3; 7 bases align to TRBD2. CDR1 and CDR2 from the germline V gene are SGDLS and YYNGEE. V was clipped by 0 bases and J by 2 bases; unmatched bases: 6. The CDR3 sequence is 16 residues long. CDR3 in amino acids: CASSVEWGTTTDTQYF. The CDR3 DNA reads as TGTGCCAGCAGCGTAGAGTGGGGGACTACCACAGATACGCAGTATTTT.

The genes are TRBV18 and TRBJ1-3; D not resolved. This CDR3 region has 16 residues. V was trimmed by 3 bases and J by 8 bases, leaving 20 bases between them. Germline assignment: CDR1 KGHSH and CDR2 LQKENI. The CDR3 spells CASSPPGSIGSDTIYF. The CDR3 nucleotides read TGTGCCAGCTCACCCCCGGGGTCCATCGGGAGTGACACCATATATTTT.

The chain links TRBV7-2 to TRBJ2-5; perhaps TRBD1 as D (5 bases). Trimming took off 4 bases at V and 4 bases at J, with 16 bases between the two ends. CDR1 and CDR2 from the germline V gene are SGHTA and FQGNSA. This CDR3 region has 15 residues. The CDR3 sequence: CASSSDTRRLETQYF. CDR3 nucleotides: TGTGCCAGCAGCTCGGACACCCGACGGCTAGAGACCCAGTACTTC.

V gene TRBV28 combines with J gene TRBJ1-5; TRBD1 matches at 9 bases. Trimming cost V 3 bases and J 6 bases; bases outside gene matches: 6. The germline V gene has CDR1 MDHEN and CDR2 SYDVKM. The CDR3 has 15 amino acids. In DNA, the CDR3 is TGTGCCAGCAGTTTGGACAGGGGTGGTAGTCAGCCCCAGCATTTT. Its translation is CASSLDRGGSQPQHF.

The J gene is TRBJ1-2, the V gene TRBV20-1; D gene unclear. V shed 3 bases and J shed 4 bases, with 9 bases lying between them. CDR1 and CDR2 from the germline V gene are DFQATT and SNEGSKA (reference sequence). CDR3 size: 12 residues. The CDR3 spells CSASGAIYGYTF. The DNA of the CDR3 is TGCAGTGCTAGTGGAGCGATCTATGGCTACACCTTC.

The count of this clone is one. The chain uses TRBV7-8 and TRBJ1-1, with D possibly matching TRBD1 (6 bases). Germline values: CDR1 SGHVS, CDR2 FQNEAQ. The CDR3 length is 16 residues. Trimming left V 6 bases short and J 4 bases short, with 21 bases between. CDR3 sequence (DNA): TGTGCCAGCAGATTGGGGGCAGGGGTATTTGGCACTGAAGCTTTCTTT. Its translation: CASRLGAGVFGTEAFF.

The CDR3 DNA sequence: TGCGCCAGCAGACTACAGGGGCCGGATGGCTACACCTTC. As protein: CASRLQGPDGYTF. The V gene is TRBV5-1, the J gene TRBJ1-2, with 7 nucleotides matching TRBD1. CDR1 and CDR2 from the germline V gene are SGHRS and YFSETQ. The CDR3 loop spans 13 amino acids. V was clipped by 5 bases and J by 6 bases; unmatched bases: 7.

About this clone: The junction and the germline gene differ at one end; a read error may be behind it. The gene calls are TRBV28 and TRBJ2-1; the D gene is possibly TRBD1 (6 bases). There are 18 residues in the CDR3. Germline CDR1 is MDHEN and CDR2 is SYDVKM. CDR3 loop: CASRLSPLDRTQADEQFF. CDR3 DNA: TGTGCCAGCAGATTATCCCCTCTCGACAGGACCCAAGCGGATGAGCAGTTCTTC.

This chain joins TRBV9 and TRBJ1-6; TRBD1 matches 10 bases. In germline, CDR1 is SGDLS, CDR2 YYNGEE. V was clipped by 6 bases and J by 11 bases; unmatched bases: 11. CDR3 length equals 15 residues. CDR3 DNA: TGTGCCAGCAACAAAATGGGGGGACAGGGGACACCCCTCCACTTT. This translates into CASNKMGGQGTPLHF.

The chain links TRBV3-1 (or the pseudogene TRBV3-2) to TRBJ1-2; possibly TRBD1 for D (5 bases). The germline V gene has CDR1 LGHDT and CDR2 YNNKEL (reference sequence). The V end lost 2 bases, the J end lost 8 bases, and 12 bases lay between the germline ends. The CDR3 is 13 amino acids. The CDR3 coding sequence is TGTGCCAGCAGCCAACTTCAGGGTAGAGGCTACACCTTC. It codes for CASSQLQGRGYTF.

The chain uses TRBV7-2 and TRBJ1-5; the match to TRBD1 covers 9 bases. With 5 bases clipped from V and 7 bases from J, the junction kept 6 bases outside the gene matches. This CDR3 region has 14 residues. Germline values: CDR1 SGHTA, CDR2 FQGNSA. The CDR3 sequence is CASSRDRAGQPQHF. CDR3 DNA sequence: TGTGCCAGCAGCCGGGACAGGGCGGGACAGCCCCAGCATTTT.

The chain combines TRBV6-6 with TRBJ2-3, with 10 positions matching TRBD2. The CDR3 covers 16 residues. J gave up 1 base and V 8 bases, and 9 bases lay outside the gene matches. The germline V gene encodes CDR1 MNHNY and CDR2 SVGAGI (reference sequence). CDR3 loop: CASQRDSGGRTDTQYF. The CDR3 DNA reads TGTGCCAGCCAAAGGGATAGCGGGGGGCGCACAGATACGCAGTATTTT.

This sequence joins TRBV7-9 and TRBJ1-2; 9 nucleotides line up with TRBD1. V shed 4 bases, J shed 1 base, and the junction held 7 bases outside the gene matches. This CDR3 region has 16 residues. The germline V gene encodes CDR1 SEHNR and CDR2 FQNEAQ (reference sequence). The CDR3 reads CASSSPPGQGNYGYTF. The CDR3 DNA reads as TGTGCCAGCAGCTCCCCCCCGGGACAGGGTAACTATGGCTACACCTTC.

The chain recombines TRBV10-1 with TRBJ2-7, with 8 bases lining up with TRBD1. Germline CDR1 reads WNHNN; CDR2 reads SYGVQD (reference sequence). The CDR3 is 14 amino acids. V shed 6 bases and J 1 base; nucleotides not matched to a gene: 5. CDR3 loop: CASSPDRGSYEQYF. CDR3 nucleotide sequence: TGCGCCAGCAGCCCCGACAGGGGATCCTACGAGCAGTACTTC.

The V call is TRBV5-4, the J call TRBJ2-2; D is uncertain. V lost 0 bases and J lost 8, with 8 bases in between. Per the germline V gene, CDR1 is SGHNT and CDR2 is YYREEE (reference sequence). CDR3 length: 13 residues. CDR3 amino acids: CASSLADLGELFF. The CDR3 bases are TGTGCCAGCAGCTTGGCCGACTTAGGGGAGCTGTTTTTT. Combining the CDR3 with reference TRBV5-4 and TRBJ2-2 gives the whole variable domain ETGVTQSPTHLIKTRGQQVTLRCSSQSGHNTVSWYQQALGQGPQFIFQYYREEENGRGNFPPRFSGLQFPNYSSELNVNALELDDSALYLCASSLADLGELFFGEGSRLTVL.

This chain links TRBV29-1 with TRBJ2-3; TRBD2 matches 9 bases. The CDR3 loop spans 16 amino acids. The germline gives CDR1 SQVTM, CDR2 ANQGSEA. V gave up 4 bases and J gave up 0 bases; unmatched junction bases: 8. The CDR3 coding sequence is TGCAGCGTTGTCCTAGCGGGGATTTCTAGCACAGATACGCAGTATTTT. This gives the protein CSVVLAGISSTDTQYF.

This sequence joins TRBV2 and TRBJ2-5; D is uncertain. This CDR3 is 11 amino acids long. Germline lookup yields CDR1 SNHLY and CDR2 FYNNEI. V dropped 6 bases and J dropped 4 bases, with 6 bases sitting between them. The CDR3 nucleotides are TGTGCCAGCAGCCCCCGAGAGACCCAGTACTTC. This codes for CASSPRETQYF.

The chain recombines TRBV7-6 with TRBJ2-3, with 8 bases aligning to TRBD2. CDR1 is SGHVS, CDR2 FNYEAQ, per germline. V shed 2 bases and J 2 bases; nucleotides not matched to a gene: 12. The CDR3 is 18 amino acids. DNA of the CDR3: TGTGCCAGCAGCTTATCGGTCCGAGCGGGGGCGGCCACAGATACGCAGTATTTT. It is translated as CASSLSVRAGAATDTQYF.

The V call is TRBV6-2 or TRBV6-3, the J call TRBJ1-2; D ambiguous. Trimming took 2 bases from V and 3 from J, leaving 10 bases between them. CDR1 and CDR2 from the germline V gene are MNHEY and SVGEGT. This CDR3 region has 14 residues. The CDR3 here is CASSYIAAHYGYTF. Written as DNA, the CDR3 is TGTGCCAGCAGTTACATAGCAGCTCACTATGGCTACACCTTC.

The chain is built from TRBV14 and TRBJ2-7, with D perhaps matching TRBD2 (6 bases). Trimming removed 3 bases at V and 2 bases at J, with 20 bases between. The CDR3 runs to 17 residues. Germline V gene lookup returns CDR1 SGHDN and CDR2 FVKESK. The DNA for the CDR3 is TGTGCCAGCAGCCAGCCCACGATGGCGGGGCGGACCTACGAGCAGTACTTC. Its translation is CASSQPTMAGRTYEQYF.

The chain combines TRBV2 with TRBJ1-1; D gene uncertain. This CDR3 is built from 13 residues. Germline V gene data show CDR1 as SNHLY and CDR2 as FYNNEI. V lost 9 bases to trimming and J lost 3 bases, with 14 bases between them. The CDR3 nucleotides are TGTGCCAGTTACGGGGAATATTACACTGAAGCTTTCTTT. Amino acid sequence: CASYGEYYTEAFF.